This is a list of T cell receptor beta chains from one sample in a study of regulatory and conventional T cells in RAG deficiency. Profiling relied on immunoSEQ multiplex PCR, and the TCRdb table lists in-frame clones only, not all of them. The sample carries fewer than 35,000 clones, approximately 89% recorded once. The same data also went into a second study, on regulatory T cells.

The sequencing sample was made of CD8+ T cells sorted from blood. These receptor sequences come from a human donor in good health. The CDR3 runs from the conserved cysteine through the conserved F or W. Each record gives: V gene, J gene, clone size, CDR3 protein. Where a row states a size, it is once, few, many or the class of an expanded clone; other rows omit it.

v_call: TRBV7-9
j_call: TRBJ2-1
clone_size: -
cdr3_aa: CASSLSGSGGDNEQFF

v_call: TRBV28
j_call: -
clone_size: -
cdr3_aa: CASSLERELNEQYF

v_call: TRBV21-1
j_call: TRBJ2-2
clone_size: -
cdr3_aa: CASSDGTGVYTGELFF

v_call: TRBV13
j_call: TRBJ2-5
clone_size: once
cdr3_aa: CASSLGSQETQYF

v_call: TRBV6-6
j_call: TRBJ1-2
clone_size: -
cdr3_aa: CASRVTLGGVRYTF

v_call: TRBV2
j_call: TRBJ1-1
clone_size: -
cdr3_aa: CASNRGNTEAFF

v_call: TRBV10-3
j_call: TRBJ1-6
clone_size: -
cdr3_aa: CAISDSGTVRSPLHF

v_call: TRBV9
j_call: TRBJ2-3
clone_size: once
cdr3_aa: CASSVVGGSTDTQYF

v_call: TRBV19
j_call: TRBJ1-6
clone_size: few
cdr3_aa: CASSIDVLSSYNSPLHF

v_call: TRBV6-5
j_call: TRBJ2-1
clone_size: -
cdr3_aa: CASTSYNEQFF

v_call: TRBV19
j_call: TRBJ2-1
clone_size: -
cdr3_aa: CASSMPGAYNEQFF

v_call: TRBV5-1
j_call: TRBJ2-5
clone_size: -
cdr3_aa: CASSPGLEVETQYF

v_call: TRBV6-1
j_call: TRBJ2-7
clone_size: -
cdr3_aa: CASSYQGGAGEQYF

v_call: TRBV9
j_call: TRBJ2-1
clone_size: -
cdr3_aa: CASSVVGDWGNEQFF

v_call: TRBV6-1
j_call: TRBJ2-7
clone_size: -
cdr3_aa: CASMREGRASYEQYF

v_call: TRBV7-8
j_call: TRBJ2-7
clone_size: -
cdr3_aa: CASSRNSGTGLSYEQYF

v_call: TRBV27
j_call: TRBJ2-1
clone_size: -
cdr3_aa: CASARGGSYNEQFF

v_call: TRBV7-3
j_call: TRBJ2-7
clone_size: -
cdr3_aa: CASSLIRAEQYF

v_call: TRBV6-5
j_call: TRBJ1-2
clone_size: -
cdr3_aa: CASSPGGANYGYTF

v_call: TRBV18
j_call: TRBJ2-1
clone_size: -
cdr3_aa: CASSPPRDNEQFF

v_call: TRBV6-5
j_call: TRBJ2-2
clone_size: -
cdr3_aa: CASSRPSGVSGELFF

v_call: TRBV5-5
j_call: TRBJ1-3
clone_size: once
cdr3_aa: CASSLAIVQVPSGNTIYF

v_call: TRBV6-1
j_call: TRBJ1-4
clone_size: -
cdr3_aa: CASRSQNEKLFF

v_call: TRBV20-1
j_call: TRBJ1-1
clone_size: -
cdr3_aa: CSVPGNTEAFF

v_call: TRBV5-1
j_call: TRBJ2-3
clone_size: -
cdr3_aa: CASKTWAELSTDTQYF

v_call: TRBV28
j_call: TRBJ2-7
clone_size: -
cdr3_aa: CASRASGTGLHEQYF

v_call: TRBV9
j_call: TRBJ1-1
clone_size: -
cdr3_aa: CASSGGTLGNTEAFF

v_call: TRBV2
j_call: TRBJ2-7
clone_size: -
cdr3_aa: CASSESGVSYEQYF

v_call: TRBV10-2
j_call: TRBJ1-3
clone_size: -
cdr3_aa: CASSDRASSGNTIYF

v_call: TRBV19
j_call: TRBJ1-6
clone_size: few
cdr3_aa: CASTSRDMDSPLHF

v_call: TRBV7-7
j_call: TRBJ2-1
clone_size: -
cdr3_aa: CASSSRTGDDSGEQFF

v_call: TRBV18
j_call: TRBJ1-4
clone_size: -
cdr3_aa: CASSQGAGEKLFF

v_call: TRBV5-1
j_call: TRBJ1-6
clone_size: -
cdr3_aa: CASSQDRGDNSPLHF

v_call: TRBV4-2
j_call: TRBJ1-2
clone_size: -
cdr3_aa: CASSQAGGGNYGYTF

v_call: TRBV7-2
j_call: TRBJ1-5
clone_size: -
cdr3_aa: CASSSQSANQPQHF

v_call: TRBV19
j_call: TRBJ1-2
clone_size: -
cdr3_aa: CAIRPVGDSYGYTF

v_call: TRBV4-1
j_call: TRBJ2-7
clone_size: -
cdr3_aa: CASSQDKEFSYEQYF

v_call: TRBV6-1
j_call: TRBJ2-2
clone_size: -
cdr3_aa: CASRDRGTGELFF

v_call: TRBV13
j_call: TRBJ2-7
clone_size: -
cdr3_aa: CASSLAVAGYGEQYF

v_call: TRBV6-1
j_call: TRBJ2-7
clone_size: -
cdr3_aa: CASSERTAHYEQYF

v_call: TRBV7-9
j_call: TRBJ2-2
clone_size: -
cdr3_aa: CASSHRTGGNTGELFF